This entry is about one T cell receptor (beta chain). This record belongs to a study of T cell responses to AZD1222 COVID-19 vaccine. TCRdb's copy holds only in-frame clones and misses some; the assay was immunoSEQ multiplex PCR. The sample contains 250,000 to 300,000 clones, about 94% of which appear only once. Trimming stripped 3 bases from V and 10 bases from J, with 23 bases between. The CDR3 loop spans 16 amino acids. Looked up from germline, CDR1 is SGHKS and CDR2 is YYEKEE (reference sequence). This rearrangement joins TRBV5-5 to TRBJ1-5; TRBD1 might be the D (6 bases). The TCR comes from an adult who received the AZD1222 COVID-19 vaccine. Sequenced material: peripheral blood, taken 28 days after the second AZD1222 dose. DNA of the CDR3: TGTGCCAGCAGCTCAACCCAGGCAGGGGACATCGGCCCCCAGCATTTT. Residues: CASSSTQAGDIGPQHF.